The clone carrying this TCR beta chain has just a few counts. Its antigen remains unidentified. This record comes from a study of regulatory T cells in long-lasting Graves disease. General study findings and limits: TRBV28, TRBJ1-2 and TRBJ2-5 were favored in persistent disease.

Time point reported: newly diagnosed GD, antithyroid drugs for less than 3 months. RNA isolated from PBMCs was used to make the TCR library. Assembly of TCR beta libraries relied on iRepertoire HTBI primers together with Arm-PCR of CDR3 regions. TCRdb independently ran MiXCR on the multiplex PCR reads; one entry per CDR3 protein. The table records 360,000 or so distinct CDR3 sequences, about an eighth of them present only once. CDR1 WSHSY and CDR2 SAAADI come from the germline V gene. V was trimmed by 6 bases and J by 5 bases, leaving 7 bases between them. There are 12 residues in the CDR3. These data are also associated with another study on T cells in Graves' hyperthyroidism and ophthalmopathy. That source notes: Diagnosis relied on clinical symptoms, serum thyroxine and TRAb, thyroid ultrasound and orbital computed tomography. The HTBI set primed first-round TCR CDR3 RT-PCR. A median about 6.5 months before onset, the model predicted ophthalmopathy.

The material sequenced was peripheral blood mononuclear cells (PBMCs), taken at new diagnosis, from a patient treated with antithyroid drugs. The sequence was collected from a young woman with Graves disease. The J gene is TRBJ2-2, the V gene TRBV10-2; no reliable D call. CDR3 nucleotides: TGCGCCAGCAGAGACCGAACCGGGGAGCTGTTTTTT. Translation gives CASRDRTGELFF.